This T cell receptor (beta chain) was sequenced during a study of cytomegalovirus exposure and HLA in healthy donors. Whole-study results and caveats: The study recorded 150 to 200 TCR beta chains that were cytomegalovirus-associated.

Germline V gives CDR1 SGHRS, CDR2 YFSETQ. The CDR3 has 16 residues. J was trimmed by 4 bases and V by 6 bases; bases with no gene match: 9. Concerning this clone itself: What it binds is not known.

The study ran its PCR with 60 Vbeta and 13 Jbeta primers. The data were produced by immunoSEQ multiplex PCR, yet TCRdb's version contains in-frame clones alone and is incomplete. Among about 200,000 clones, 82% were seen once, and the ten largest hold approximately 6.5%. The receptor was isolated from a woman aged 45-65 years in good health and CMV-seropositive. The sample consisted of PBMCs. The chain links TRBV5-1 to TRBJ2-1; 11 bases are shared with TRBD2. CDR3 DNA: TGCGCCAGCAACCCGACCGGGACTAGCGGATACAATGAGCAGTTCTTC. This encodes CASNPTGTSGYNEQFF.